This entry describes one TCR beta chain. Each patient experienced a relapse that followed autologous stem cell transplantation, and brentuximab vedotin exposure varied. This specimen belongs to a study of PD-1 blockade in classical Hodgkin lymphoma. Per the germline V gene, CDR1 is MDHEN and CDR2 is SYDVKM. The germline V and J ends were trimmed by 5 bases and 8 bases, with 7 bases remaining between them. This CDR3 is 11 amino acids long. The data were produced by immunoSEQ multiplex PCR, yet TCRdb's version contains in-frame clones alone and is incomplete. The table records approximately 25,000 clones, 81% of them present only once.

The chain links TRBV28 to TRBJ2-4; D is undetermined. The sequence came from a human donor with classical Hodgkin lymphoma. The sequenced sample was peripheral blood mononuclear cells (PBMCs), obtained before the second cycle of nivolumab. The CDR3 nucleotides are TGTGCCAGCAGTCTGATGGACATTCAGTACTTC. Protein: CASSLMDIQYF.